One sample yielded the 20 T cell receptor beta chains listed below, sequenced in a study of T cell responses to AZD1222 COVID-19 vaccine. This table comes from immunoSEQ multiplex PCR, and its TCRdb copy is limited to in-frame clones, with some not included. Altogether 130,000 or so clones are present, approximately 91% being singletons, with the ten largest covering 1.5% to 2%. Here the sequenced sample was peripheral blood, taken 28 days after the second AZD1222 dose. Receptors originate from an adult who received the AZD1222 COVID-19 vaccine.

The chain combines TRBV9 with TRBJ1-3, with a tentative D call TRBD1 (5 bases). Germline V gene sequence: CDR1 SGDLS, CDR2 YYNGEE. V shed 2 bases and J shed 0 bases, with 15 bases lying between them. This CDR3 region has 17 residues. Here the CDR3 reads CASSVNEGSHSGNTIYF. CDR3 DNA sequence: TGTGCCAGCAGCGTGAACGAGGGGTCCCACTCTGGAAACACCATATATTTT.

The chain recombines TRBV11-2 with TRBJ1-2; possible D gene TRBD1, 5 bases. CDR3 length: 15 amino acids. Per the germline V gene, CDR1 is SGHAT and CDR2 is FQNNGV. The ends were cut back, 3 bases at V and 4 bases at J, with 15 bases in the middle. CDR3 nucleotides: TGTGCCAGCAGCTTCCCCATGGACACTGGCTATGGCTACACCTTC. The encoded protein is CASSFPMDTGYGYTF.

The rearrangement links TRBV12-3 or TRBV12-4 to TRBJ2-2, with 8 positions matching TRBD1. The J segment lost 1 base and the V segment lost 8 bases, leaving 0 bases of the junction unmatched. The CDR3 extends over 13 amino acids. The CDR3 region has the DNA TGTGCCAGCGGGACAGGGAACACCGGGGAGCTGTTTTTT. Protein product: CASGTGNTGELFF.

The chain has TRBV28 and TRBJ2-1; the match to TRBD2 covers 11 bases. CDR1 is MDHEN and CDR2 is SYDVKM in the germline V gene. The CDR3 covers 15 residues. After removal of 6 bases from V and 7 bases from J, the junction contained 8 bases not matched to a gene. The CDR3: CASSRLAGGKNEQFF. For the CDR3, the DNA is TGTGCCAGCAGCCGATTAGCGGGGGGGAAGAATGAGCAGTTCTTC.

The chain carries TRBV30 and TRBJ1-5; 7 positions match TRBD1. With V trimmed by 0 bases and J by 4 bases, 9 bases remained unmatched. The CDR3 covers 16 residues. The germline CDR1 and CDR2 sequences are GTSNPN and SVGIG (reference sequence). CDR3 bases: TGTGCCTGGAGTGTAGGTGGGACAGTCCGAAATCAGCCCCAGCATTTT. This codes for CAWSVGGTVRNQPQHF.

This clone was detected once. The V call is TRBV6-1, the J call TRBJ2-4; TRBD2 aligns across 8 bases. CDR3 size: 17 residues. The germline CDR1 and CDR2 sequences are MNHNS and SASEGT. V was clipped by 4 bases and J by 0 bases; unmatched bases: 8. CDR3 nucleotides: TGTGCCAGCAGTGGCACTAGCGGAGCCCTAGCCAAAAACATTCAGTACTTC. Amino acids: CASSGTSGALAKNIQYF.

The chain carries TRBV6-5 and TRBJ2-1, with D hard to call. CDR1 is MNHEY, CDR2 SVGAGI, per germline. Trimming stripped 5 bases from V and 2 bases from J, with 10 bases between. The CDR3 loop spans 14 amino acids. CDR3 in amino acids: CASSRQEPYNEQFF. DNA of the CDR3: TGTGCCAGCAGTAGGCAGGAGCCCTACAATGAGCAGTTCTTC.

The chain combines TRBV11-1 with TRBJ1-1, with TRBD1 as a possible D gene (5 bases). The germline V gene encodes CDR1 SGHAT and CDR2 FQDESV (reference sequence). V was cut by 1 base and J by 10 bases, with 16 bases left in between. The CDR3 length is 14 residues. DNA for the CDR3: TGTGCCAGCAGCTTAGGACAGACGCTTGGTGGAGCTTTCTTT. It is translated as CASSLGQTLGGAFF.

The chain employs TRBV28 and TRBJ1-1; D unclear. The CDR3 is made up of 14 amino acids. Between the trimmed V and J ends, which lost 3 bases and 9 bases, there was a span of 17 bases. Germline V CDR1 and CDR2: MDHEN, SYDVKM. The CDR3 sequence is CASSFGGSVIQAFF. The CDR3 DNA reads as TGTGCCAGCAGTTTTGGAGGTTCCGTGATTCAAGCTTTCTTT.

The DNA of the CDR3 is TGTGCCAGCAGTGATGACTACAGGGCGAACACTGAAGCTTTCTTT. Its protein product is CASSDDYRANTEAFF. This chain uses TRBV25-1 with TRBJ1-1; possibly TRBD1 for D (6 bases). This CDR3 region has 15 residues. The ends were cut back, 3 bases at V and 1 base at J, with 12 bases in the middle. Germline-derived CDR1 and CDR2 are MGHDK and SYGVNS.

Here the CDR3 reads CASSQERSYEQYF. The CDR3 bases are TGCGCCAGCAGCCAAGAGAGGAGCTACGAGCAGTACTTC. This chain joins TRBV4-1 and TRBJ2-7; D ambiguous. The CDR3 is made up of 13 amino acids. With 0 bases removed from V and 3 bases from J, the gap between germline ends came to 6 bases. Per the germline V gene, CDR1 is MGHRA and CDR2 is YSYEKL.

The V gene is TRBV7-2, the J gene TRBJ2-1; TRBD2 might be the D (6 bases). V was clipped by 5 bases and J by 7 bases, with 12 bases between them. From germline, CDR1 is SGHTA and CDR2 FQGNSA. The CDR3 runs to 13 residues. The CDR3 DNA follows: TGTGCCAGCAGCCCCTACCTAGCGAATGAGCAGTTCTTC. The encoded protein is CASSPYLANEQFF.

This chain connects TRBV30 to TRBJ1-2; D remains ambiguous. CDR3 size: 13 residues. V was trimmed by 6 bases and J by 2 bases, leaving 13 bases between them. Germline CDR1 is GTSNPN and CDR2 is SVGIG (reference sequence). CDR3 sequence: CACKHLWNYGYTF. The CDR3 nucleotides read TGTGCCTGCAAACACCTCTGGAACTATGGCTACACCTTC.

The rearrangement links TRBV6-5 to TRBJ1-1, with D perhaps TRBD1 (6 bases). The CDR3 spans 16 residues. Germline V lookup: CDR1 MNHEY, CDR2 SVGAGI. V was shortened by 0 bases and J by 7 bases, with 18 bases between the two germline ends. CDR3 in DNA: TGTGCCAGCAGTTACTCGATTACGGCGGGGGCGGGTGAAGCTTTCTTT. Protein product: CASSYSITAGAGEAFF.

The V and J genes are TRBV19 and TRBJ2-5; 7 bases fit TRBD1. The CDR3 is made up of 14 amino acids. V was clipped by 5 bases and J by 2 bases; unmatched bases: 5. CDR1 is LNHDA, CDR2 SQIVND, per germline (reference sequence). The CDR3 loop is CASSQQGSQETQYF. As DNA, the CDR3 is TGTGCCAGTAGTCAACAGGGGTCTCAAGAGACCCAGTACTTC.

The CDR3 DNA follows: TGTGCCAGCAGCAAAACCGGGAGCTACCCTGGTAAGGCTCAGCCCCAGCATTTT. Translating gives CASSKTGSYPGKAQPQHF. The genes are TRBV21-1 and TRBJ1-5. TRBV21-1 is given as a pseudogene. The CDR3 has 18 residues.

The chain joins TRBV30 to TRBJ1-5; D gene unclear. The germline V gene encodes CDR1 GTSNPN and CDR2 SVGIG (reference sequence). This CDR3 is built from 16 residues. Trimming pared 1 base from V and 2 bases from J, leaving 15 bases between. The CDR3 DNA is TGTGCCTGGAGTGCCCGGTTTCTAGACGGCAATCAGCCCCAGCATTTT. Its protein is CAWSARFLDGNQPQHF.

The rearrangement uses TRBV7-6 and TRBJ1-1, with D unclear. This CDR3 region has 15 residues. The V gene lost 5 bases and the J gene lost 8 bases, with 21 bases spanning the gap. Per germline, CDR1 SGHVS and CDR2 FNYEAQ. Here the CDR3 reads CASSQQSTLVGEAFF. CDR3 DNA: TGTGCCAGCAGCCAGCAAAGCACCTTGGTGGGCGAAGCTTTCTTT.

This clone showed up just once. The chain couples TRBV6-6 to TRBJ2-5, with TRBD2 matching over 8 bases. With 5 bases clipped from V and 5 bases from J, the junction kept 10 bases outside the gene matches. CDR1 and CDR2 (germline): MNHNY, SVGAGI (reference sequence). The CDR3 runs 15 residues. This CDR3 is CASSNYGGALETQYF. CDR3 sequence (DNA): TGTGCCAGCAGTAACTACGGGGGGGCCCTGGAGACCCAGTACTTC.

This clone has only a few counts. The chain is built from TRBV7-9 and TRBJ2-7; D unclear. Trimming cost V 1 base and J 3 bases, with 16 bases left between them. Germline CDR1 and CDR2: SEHNR and FQNEAQ (reference sequence). The length of the CDR3 is 16 residues. This CDR3 reads CASSLGGRWNSYEQYF. CDR3 sequence (DNA): TGTGCCAGCAGCTTAGGGGGAAGGTGGAACAGCTACGAGCAGTACTTC.